This T cell receptor beta chain was found in a study of beta chain features in type 1 diabetes. The authors reverse transcribed all of the isolated RNA, so sequencing captured expressed TCRB transcripts. Repertoires were generated with immunoSEQ multiplex PCR, while TCRdb's copy carries only in-frame clones and drops some. The data contain approximately 300,000 clones, about 10% of them singletons. CDR3 length equals 13 residues. Germline V gene lookup returns CDR1 LGHNA and CDR2 YSLEER. The junction had 2 bases not matched to a gene; V was cut back by 0 bases and J by 6 bases. This chain connects TRBV4-3 to TRBJ2-7, with 7 bases identical to TRBD2. The receptor comes from a young woman in good health. The sample taken for sequencing was naive CD4+ T cells from blood. The CDR3 nucleotides are TGCGCCAGCAGCCAAGATCCGGGGGGCGAGCAGTACTTC. It encodes CASSQDPGGEQYF.